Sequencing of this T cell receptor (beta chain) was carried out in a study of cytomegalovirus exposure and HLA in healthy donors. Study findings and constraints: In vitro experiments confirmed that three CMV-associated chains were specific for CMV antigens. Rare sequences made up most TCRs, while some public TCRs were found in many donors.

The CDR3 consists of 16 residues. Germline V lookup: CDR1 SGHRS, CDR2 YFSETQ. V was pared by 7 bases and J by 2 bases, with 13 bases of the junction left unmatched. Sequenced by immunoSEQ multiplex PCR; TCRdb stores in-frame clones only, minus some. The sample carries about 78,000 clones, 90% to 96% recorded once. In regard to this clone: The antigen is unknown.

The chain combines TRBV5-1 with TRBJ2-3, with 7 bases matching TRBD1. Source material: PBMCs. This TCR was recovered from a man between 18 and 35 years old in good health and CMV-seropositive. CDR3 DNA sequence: TGCGCCAGCGCTCCCCAGACAGGGTCAACCACAGATACGCAGTATTTT. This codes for CASAPQTGSTTDTQYF.